This T cell receptor (beta chain) is drawn from a study of immune characterization of retroperitoneal liposarcoma. From the PCR reads, TCRdb called clonotypes with MiXCR, one entry per CDR3 protein. The table lists more than 15,000 distinct CDR3 sequences, approximately 40% of them singletons. Concerning this clonotype itself: A junction end diverges from the germline sequence, so it may reflect a read error.

Sequenced input: blood. This clonotype originated in a male donor with retroperitoneal liposarcoma.

The CDR3 sequence: CASRCLDAYNEQFF. CDR3 in DNA: TGTGCCAGCAGGTGTCTTGACGCGTACAACGAGCAGTTCTTC. The chain is built from TRBV6-1 and TRBJ2-1; no reliable D call. The CDR3 extends over 14 amino acids. Germline lookup yields CDR1 MNHNS and CDR2 SASEGT.